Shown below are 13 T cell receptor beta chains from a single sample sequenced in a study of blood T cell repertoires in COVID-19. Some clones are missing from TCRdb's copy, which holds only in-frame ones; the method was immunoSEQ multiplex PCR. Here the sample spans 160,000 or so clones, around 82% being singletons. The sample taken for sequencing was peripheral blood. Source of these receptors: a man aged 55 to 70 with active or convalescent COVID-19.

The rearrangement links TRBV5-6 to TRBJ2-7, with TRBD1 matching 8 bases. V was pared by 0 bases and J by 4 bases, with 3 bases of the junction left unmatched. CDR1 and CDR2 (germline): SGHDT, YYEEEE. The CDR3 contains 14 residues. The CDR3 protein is CASSLAGTGYEQYF. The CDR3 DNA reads TGTGCCAGCAGCTTGGCCGGGACAGGTTACGAGCAGTACTTC. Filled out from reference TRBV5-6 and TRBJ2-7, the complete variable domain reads DAGVTQSPTHLIKTRGQQVTLRCSPKSGHDTVSWYQQALGQGPQFIFQYYEEEERQRGNFPDRFSGHQFPNYSSELNVNALLLGDSALYLCASSLAGTGYEQYFGPGTRLTVT.

The CDR3 DNA reads as TGCGCCAGCAGCTACAGGGGGCGTGGGGGAGAGACCCAGTACTTC. The encoded protein is CASSYRGRGGETQYF. The rearrangement uses TRBV5-1 and TRBJ2-5; TRBD1 matches 9 bases. Germline V gene lookup returns CDR1 SGHRS and CDR2 YFSETQ. V was pared by 3 bases and J by 4 bases, with 7 bases of the junction left unmatched. This CDR3 contains 15 residues.

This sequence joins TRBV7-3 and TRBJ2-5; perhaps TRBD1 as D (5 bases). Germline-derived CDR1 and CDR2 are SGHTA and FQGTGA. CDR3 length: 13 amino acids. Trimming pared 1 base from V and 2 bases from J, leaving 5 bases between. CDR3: CASSLNRQETQYF. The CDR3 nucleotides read TGTGCCAGCAGCTTAAACAGGCAAGAGACCCAGTACTTC.

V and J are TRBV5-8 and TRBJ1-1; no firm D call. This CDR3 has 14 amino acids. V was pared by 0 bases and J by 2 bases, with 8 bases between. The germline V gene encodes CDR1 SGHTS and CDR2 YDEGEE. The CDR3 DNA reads TGTGCCAGCAGCTTGGGAGGGAAAAACACTGAAGCTTTCTTT. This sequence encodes CASSLGGKNTEAFF.

In nucleotides, the CDR3 is TGTGCCAGCTCACCACCTGGACAGGGCAATTCACCCCTCCACTTT. It is translated as CASSPPGQGNSPLHF. The V gene is TRBV18, the J gene TRBJ1-6; TRBD1 agrees at 8 bases. Germline V CDR1 and CDR2: KGHSH, LQKENI. V gave up 0 bases and J gave up 7 bases; unmatched junction bases: 2. The CDR3 loop spans 15 amino acids.

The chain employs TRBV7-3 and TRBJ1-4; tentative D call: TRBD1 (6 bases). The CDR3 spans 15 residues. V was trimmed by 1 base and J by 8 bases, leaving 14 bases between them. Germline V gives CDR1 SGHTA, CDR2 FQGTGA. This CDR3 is CASSLRGGQGEKLFF. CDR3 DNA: TGTGCCAGCAGCTTAAGAGGGGGTCAGGGAGAAAAACTGTTTTTT. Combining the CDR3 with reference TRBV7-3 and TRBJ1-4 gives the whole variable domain GAGVSQTPSNKVTEKGKYVELRCDPISGHTALYWYRQSLGQGPEFLIYFQGTGAADDSGLPNDRFFAVRPEGSVSTLKIQRTERGDSAVYLCASSLRGGQGEKLFFGSGTQLSVL.

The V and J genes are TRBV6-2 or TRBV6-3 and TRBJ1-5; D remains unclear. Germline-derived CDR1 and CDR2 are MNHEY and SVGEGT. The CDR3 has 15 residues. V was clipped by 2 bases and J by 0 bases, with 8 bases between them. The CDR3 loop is CASSYTGNSNQPQHF. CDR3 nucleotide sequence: TGTGCCAGCAGTTACACGGGAAATAGCAATCAGCCCCAGCATTTT.

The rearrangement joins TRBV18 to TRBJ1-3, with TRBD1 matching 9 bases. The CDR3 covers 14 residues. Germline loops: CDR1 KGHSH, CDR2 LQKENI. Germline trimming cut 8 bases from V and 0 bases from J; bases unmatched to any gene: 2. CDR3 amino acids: CASTGGLSGNTIYF. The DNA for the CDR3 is TGTGCCAGCACAGGGGGCCTCTCTGGAAACACCATATATTTT.

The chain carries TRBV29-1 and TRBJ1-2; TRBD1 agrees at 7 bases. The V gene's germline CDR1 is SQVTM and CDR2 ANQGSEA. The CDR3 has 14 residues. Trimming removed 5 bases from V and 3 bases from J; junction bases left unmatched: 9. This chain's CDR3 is CSVRTTRGDYGYTF. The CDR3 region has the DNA TGCAGCGTTAGGACAACCAGGGGGGACTATGGCTACACCTTC.

CDR3 residues: CASSLLVNSNQPQHF. CDR3 nucleotide sequence: TGTGCCAGCAGCTTGTTAGTGAATAGCAATCAGCCCCAGCATTTT. J is TRBJ1-5 and V is TRBV5-5; D gene ambiguous. Trimming removed 1 base at V and 0 bases at J, with 8 bases between. The CDR3 loop spans 15 amino acids. Germline V gene lookup returns CDR1 SGHKS and CDR2 YYEKEE (reference sequence).

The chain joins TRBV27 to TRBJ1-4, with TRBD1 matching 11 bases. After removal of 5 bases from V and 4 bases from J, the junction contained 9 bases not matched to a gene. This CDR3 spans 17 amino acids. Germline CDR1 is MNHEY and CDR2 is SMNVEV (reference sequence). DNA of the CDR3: TGTGCCAGCAGTGACTACCGGACAGGGGGCCTTAATGAAAAACTGTTTTTT. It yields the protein CASSDYRTGGLNEKLFF.

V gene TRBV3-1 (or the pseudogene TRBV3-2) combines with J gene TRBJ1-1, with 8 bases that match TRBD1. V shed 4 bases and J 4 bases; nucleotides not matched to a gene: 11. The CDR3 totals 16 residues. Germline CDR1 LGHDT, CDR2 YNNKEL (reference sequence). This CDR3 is CASSRAGRGQTTEAFF. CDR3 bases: TGTGCCAGCAGCCGAGCTGGCAGGGGGCAAACCACTGAAGCTTTCTTT.

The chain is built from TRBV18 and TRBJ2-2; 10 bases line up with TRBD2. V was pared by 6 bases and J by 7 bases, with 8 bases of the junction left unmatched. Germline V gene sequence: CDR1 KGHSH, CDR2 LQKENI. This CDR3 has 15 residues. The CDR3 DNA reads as TGTGCCAGCTCTTCTGCTAGCGGGAGAATCGGGGAGCTGTTTTTT. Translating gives CASSSASGRIGELFF.